This T cell receptor beta chain was recovered during a study of control samples from healthy donors and cancer patients. CDR3 length: 14 amino acids. The V end lost 2 bases, the J end lost 7 bases, and 9 bases lay between the germline ends. Germline CDR1 SGHTA, CDR2 FQGNSA. Assay: immunoSEQ multiplex PCR; the TCRdb copy retains only in-frame clones and omits some. Across roughly 190,000 clones, the top ten clones capture less than 2.5% of the sample. This chain joins TRBV7-2 and TRBJ1-6, with D possibly matching TRBD1 (5 bases). The TCR sequence derives from a woman in her 30s in good health. The specimen sequenced was blood. CDR3 loop: CASSLRRGNSPLHF. The CDR3 nucleotides are TGTGCCAGCAGCTTAAGGAGGGGAAATTCACCCCTCCACTTT.